Each of the 23 T cell receptor beta chains below was sequenced from the same sample in a study of cytomegalovirus exposure and HLA in healthy donors. The PCR used 60 Vbeta and 13 Jbeta primers. Only in-frame clones appear in the TCRdb table, and some are missing; sequencing was by immunoSEQ multiplex PCR. The data show more than 95,000 clones, with more than 65% seen just once and over 9% held by the top ten. The sample comprised PBMCs. These receptors were collected from a woman younger than 35 in good health and CMV-seropositive.

The chain uses TRBV9 and TRBJ2-6, with a tentative D call TRBD1 (7 bases). V was cut by 4 bases and J by 0 bases, with 17 bases left in between. Looked up from germline, CDR1 is SGDLS and CDR2 is YYNGEE. The CDR3 sequence is 18 residues long. This chain's CDR3 is CASSLGGQSISGANVLTF. The CDR3 region has the DNA TGTGCCAGCAGCCTCGGGGGACAGTCGATCTCTGGGGCCAACGTCCTGACTTTC.

The chain is built from TRBV7-6 and TRBJ2-7, with D maybe TRBD1 (6 bases). The V gene lost 5 bases and the J gene lost 3 bases, with 17 bases spanning the gap. The CDR3 has 15 residues. In germline, CDR1 is SGHVS, CDR2 FNYEAQ. DNA for the CDR3: TGTGCCAGCAGCCCGGAACCCGGGACATACTACGAGCAGTACTTC. It codes for CASSPEPGTYYEQYF.

This chain links TRBV7-9 with TRBJ2-3; 7 nucleotides line up with TRBD2. V gave up 5 bases and J gave up 4 bases; unmatched junction bases: 3. CDR1 SEHNR and CDR2 FQNEAQ come from the germline V gene (reference sequence). There are 13 residues in the CDR3. The DNA for the CDR3 is TGTGCCAGCAGCCCAAGCGGGGCAGATACGCAGTATTTT. It codes for CASSPSGADTQYF.

The chain couples TRBV1 to TRBJ2-5; the table gives TRBD2 as D, unverified against the DNA. TRBV1 is a pseudogene locus. The CDR3 has 13 residues. Written as DNA, the CDR3 is TGCACCAGCAGCCAAGAGTCGGGGGAGACCCAGTACTTC. This gives the protein CTSSQESGETQYF.

This chain connects TRBV6-6 to TRBJ1-1, with TRBD1 matching over 8 bases. The germline V gene encodes CDR1 MNHNY and CDR2 SVGAGI (reference sequence). This CDR3 region has 15 residues. After removal of 7 bases from V and 0 bases from J, the junction contained 7 bases not matched to a gene. DNA for the CDR3: TGTGCCAGCACTCCTCGGACAGGGATGAACACTGAAGCTTTCTTT. Protein sequence: CASTPRTGMNTEAFF.

V usage is TRBV6-5 and J usage is TRBJ1-1, with 9 bases aligning to TRBD1. V dropped 3 bases and J dropped 1; count of bases not matched to a gene: 3. This CDR3 contains 15 residues. Germline CDR1 reads MNHEY; CDR2 reads SVGAGI. The CDR3 bases are TGTGCCAGCAGTTATCAGGGACAGGGGAACACTGAAGCTTTCTTT. Amino acid sequence: CASSYQGQGNTEAFF.

V usage is TRBV4-3 and J usage is TRBJ2-1; 14 bases agree with TRBD2. V dropped 4 bases and J dropped 12; count of bases not matched to a gene: 14. From germline, CDR1 is LGHNA and CDR2 YSLEER. The CDR3 spans 17 residues. The chain's CDR3 is CASSPRLAGGPMAWQFF. CDR3 nucleotide sequence: TGCGCCAGCAGCCCCCGACTAGCGGGAGGGCCTATGGCCTGGCAGTTCTTC.

The genes are TRBV30 and TRBJ1-6; TRBD1 might be the D (6 bases). There are 14 residues in the CDR3. V lost 3 bases to trimming and J lost 9 bases, with 15 bases between them. Per germline, CDR1 GTSNPN and CDR2 SVGIG (reference sequence). The DNA of the CDR3 is TGTGCCTGGAGCCATTGGACAGAGGCTTCACCCCTCCACTTT. This sequence encodes CAWSHWTEASPLHF. Full variable domain (missing parts from reference TRBV30 and TRBJ1-6): SQTIHQWPATLVQPVGSPLSLECTVEGTSNPNLYWYRQAAGRGLQLLFYSVGIGQISSEVPQNLSASRPQDRQFILSSKKLLLSDSGFYLCAWSHWTEASPLHFGNGTRLTVT.

This clone occurred once. The rearrangement links TRBV5-6 to TRBJ1-5, with D unclear. Trimming removed 1 base from V and 1 base from J, with 6 bases in between. Germline lookup yields CDR1 SGHDT and CDR2 YYEEEE. This CDR3 spans 14 amino acids. For the CDR3, the DNA is TGTGCCAGCAGCTTGTCGGGGAGCAATCAGCCCCAGCATTTT. Its protein product is CASSLSGSNQPQHF.

This rearrangement joins TRBV28 to TRBJ2-1; D perhaps matches TRBD1 (6 bases). CDR3 size: 13 residues. CDR1 is MDHEN and CDR2 is SYDVKM in the germline V gene. Trimming removed 3 bases from V and 13 bases from J, with 16 bases in between. Written as DNA, the CDR3 is TGTGCCAGCAGTTTCGGACAGCTTTCGCTTCAGTTCTTC. It encodes CASSFGQLSLQFF.

To note about this clone: Here the CDR3 omits its conserved ending phenylalanine or tryptophan, so a read error is the likely source. The genes are TRBV5-6 and TRBJ2-7, with 11 bases identical to TRBD2. Per the germline V gene, CDR1 is SGHDT and CDR2 is YYEEEE. J lost 4 bases, V lost 3 bases, and 9 bases had no gene match. CDR3 length equals 16 residues. This CDR3 is CASSSTQLAGEYEQYL. The CDR3 DNA follows: TGTGCCAGCAGCTCAACACAACTAGCGGGAGAATACGAGCAGTACCTC.

J is TRBJ1-1 and V is TRBV29-1; 10 bases are shared with TRBD1. The CDR3 spans 12 residues. Germline-derived CDR1 and CDR2 are SQVTM and ANQGSEA. The ends lost 7 bases at V and 7 bases at J; junction bases unmatched: 6. This CDR3 is CSGRTGGYEAFF. The CDR3 DNA follows: TGCAGCGGCCGGACAGGGGGTTATGAAGCTTTCTTT.

The rearrangement uses TRBV5-5 and TRBJ1-4; D is perhaps TRBD1 (5 bases). The CDR3 length is 12 residues. Germline assignment: CDR1 SGHKS and CDR2 YYEKEE (reference sequence). Trimming took off 4 bases at V and 7 bases at J, with 8 bases between the two ends. This chain's CDR3 is CASSGGSEKLFF. In nucleotides, the CDR3 is TGTGCCAGCAGCGGGGGGAGTGAAAAACTGTTTTTT. The variable domain in full, with the rest retrieved from reference TRBV5-5 and TRBJ1-4, is DAGVTQSPTHLIKTRGQQVTLRCSPISGHKSVSWYQQVLGQGPQFIFQYYEKEERGRGNFPDRFSARQFPNYSSELNVNALLLGDSALYLCASSGGSEKLFFGSGTQLSVL.

This chain uses TRBV19 with TRBJ2-2; D not certain. V was clipped by 5 bases and J by 5 bases, with 6 bases between them. The V gene's germline CDR1 is LNHDA and CDR2 SQIVND (reference sequence). The CDR3 loop spans 12 amino acids. CDR3 sequence: CASSLLTGELFF. DNA for the CDR3: TGTGCCAGTAGTCTCCTGACCGGGGAGCTGTTTTTT. The full variable domain, its missing parts supplied by reference TRBV19 and TRBJ2-2, is DGGITQSPKYLFRKEGQNVTLSCEQNLNHDAMYWYRQDPGQGLRLIYYSQIVNDFQKGDIAEGYSVSREKKESFPLTVTSAQKNPTAFYLCASSLLTGELFFGEGSRLTVL.

V and J are TRBV29-1 and TRBJ2-1, with D maybe TRBD2 (5 bases). Germline loops: CDR1 SQVTM, CDR2 ANQGSEA. Trimming took off 6 bases at V and 2 bases at J, with 14 bases between the two ends. The CDR3 consists of 14 residues. DNA of the CDR3: TGCAGCGTCTCCCAAGGTAGCGCCTACAATGAGCAGTTCTTC. This sequence encodes CSVSQGSAYNEQFF.

This clone was seen only a few times. This chain uses TRBV29-1 with TRBJ2-3; D gene unclear. Deletions cut 0 bases from V and 0 bases from J, with 7 bases between. The CDR3 sequence is 14 residues long. Germline values: CDR1 SQVTM, CDR2 ANQGSEA. CDR3 in DNA: TGCAGCGTTGAAGATTGGGCTAGCACAGATACGCAGTATTTT. Amino acids: CSVEDWASTDTQYF.

The chain employs TRBV13 and TRBJ2-7; 7 bases map to TRBD2. Germline CDR1 PRHDT, CDR2 FYEKMQ (reference sequence). The V and J ends lost 4 bases and 2 bases, in that order; junction bases with no gene match: 11. This CDR3 spans 16 amino acids. The DNA of the CDR3 is TGTGCCAGCAGCTGGGCCCCGGCTAGCGGAACCTACGAGCAGTACTTC. Translated: CASSWAPASGTYEQYF.

The gene calls are TRBV6-6 and TRBJ2-2; D call uncertain. Germline V CDR1 and CDR2: MNHNY, SVGAGI (reference sequence). The CDR3 loop spans 12 amino acids. Trimming left V 7 bases short and J 6 bases short, with 9 bases between. The CDR3 coding sequence is TGTGCCAGCAATGACAATCCCGGGGAGCTGTTTTTT. Its translation is CASNDNPGELFF.

V and J are TRBV5-1 and TRBJ2-1; 14 bases are shared with TRBD2. With V trimmed by 4 bases and J by 10 bases, 10 bases remained unmatched. This CDR3 is built from 16 residues. Per the germline V gene, CDR1 is SGHRS and CDR2 is YFSETQ. CDR3: CASSEQTSGRAAEQFF. Written as DNA, the CDR3 is TGCGCCAGCAGCGAACAGACTAGCGGGAGGGCAGCGGAGCAGTTCTTC. The full variable domain, with the rest looked up from reference TRBV5-1 and TRBJ2-1, is KAGVTQTPRYLIKTRGQQVTLSCSPISGHRSVSWYQQTPGQGLQFLFEYFSETQRNKGNFPGRFSGRQFSNSRSEMNVSTLELGDSALYLCASSEQTSGRAAEQFFGPGTRLTVL.

The chain carries TRBV6-1 and TRBJ2-7, with 14 bases fitting TRBD2. The V gene's germline CDR1 is MNHNS and CDR2 SASEGT. CDR3 size: 16 residues. Germline trimming cut 4 bases from V and 6 bases from J; bases unmatched to any gene: 8. CDR3 coding DNA: TGTGCCAGCAGTGTGGGACTAGCGGGGGCACCCTGCGAGCAGTACTTC. It specifies CASSVGLAGAPCEQYF.

V and J are TRBV5-4 and TRBJ2-7, with 7 bases matching TRBD1. Germline CDR1 reads SGHNT; CDR2 reads YYREEE (reference sequence). CDR3 length equals 12 residues. The V and J ends lost 4 bases and 7 bases, in that order; junction bases with no gene match: 5. CDR3 sequence (DNA): TGTGCCAGCAGCCCGGGACAGCGAGAGCAGTACTTC. This translates into CASSPGQREQYF.

The V and J genes are TRBV10-3 and TRBJ2-6; D uncertain. The CDR3 is 15 residues long. With 2 bases removed from V and 3 bases from J, the gap between germline ends came to 8 bases. CDR1 is ENHRY, CDR2 SYGVKD, per germline. The CDR3 DNA is TGTGCCATCAGTGAGACGCAACTTGGGGCCAACGTCCTGACTTTC. Translated, it gives CAISETQLGANVLTF.

This chain links TRBV5-1 with TRBJ2-5; TRBD2 is a possible D gene (6 bases). Trimming removed 4 bases at V and 3 bases at J, with 16 bases between. The CDR3 loop spans 15 amino acids. The germline V gene has CDR1 SGHRS and CDR2 YFSETQ. CDR3: CASSLIWGVEETQYF. The CDR3 DNA reads as TGCGCCAGCAGCCTAATTTGGGGGGTTGAAGAGACCCAGTACTTC. The complete variable domain, with remaining parts taken from reference TRBV5-1 and TRBJ2-5, reads KAGVTQTPRYLIKTRGQQVTLSCSPISGHRSVSWYQQTPGQGLQFLFEYFSETQRNKGNFPGRFSGRQFSNSRSEMNVSTLELGDSALYLCASSLIWGVEETQYFGPGTRLLVL.